The 11 T cell receptor beta chains listed next were all sequenced from one sample in a study of CD8 T cells in ankylosing spondylitis. MiXCR was run by TCRdb on the 5' RACE reads, yielding one entry per CDR3 protein. The sample has about 130,000 distinct CDR3 sequences, more than 5.5% seen once. The material sequenced was blood, either unsorted or a sorted T cell fraction (not recorded which). Receptors were obtained from a female donor with ankylosing spondylitis or in good health (not recorded which).

This clonotype was seen repeatedly, ten times or more. The chain combines TRBV29-1 with TRBJ1-2; 7 nucleotides agree with TRBD1. Germline CDR1 SQVTM, CDR2 ANQGSEA. Losses at the gene ends were 6 bases for V and 2 bases for J; bases not matched to a gene: 3. This CDR3 is built from 12 residues. CDR3 amino acids: CSVIQGNYGYTF. The DNA for the CDR3 is TGCAGCGTCATACAGGGGAACTATGGCTACACCTTC. The full variable domain, rest sourced from reference TRBV29-1 and TRBJ1-2, is SAVISQKPSRDICQRGTSLTIQCQVDSQVTMMFWYRQQPGQSLTLIATANQGSEATYESGFVIDKFPISRPNLTFSTLTVSNMSPEDSSIYLCSVIQGNYGYTFGSGTRLTVV.

This clonotype has ten or more counts. The genes are TRBV15 and TRBJ1-5; D gene unclear. The CDR3 is made up of 16 amino acids. V was trimmed by 1 base and J by 4 bases, leaving 14 bases between them. Looked up from germline, CDR1 is LNHNV and CDR2 is YYDKDF (reference sequence). The CDR3 loop reads CATSRGLRLFNQPQHF. Here the CDR3 DNA reads TGTGCCACCAGCAGAGGCCTGAGGCTCTTTAATCAGCCCCAGCATTTT.

This clonotype was found many times. This rearrangement joins TRBV6-5 to TRBJ2-3; D gene unclear. The CDR3 is 11 residues long. Trimming pared 8 bases from V and 2 bases from J, leaving 5 bases between. Per the germline V gene, CDR1 is MNHEY and CDR2 is SVGAGI. CDR3 loop: CASFDTDTQYF. CDR3 coding DNA: TGTGCCAGCTTCGACACAGATACGCAGTATTTT.

This clonotype has ten or more counts. The CDR3 DNA sequence: TGTGCCAGCAGTTTAAGACAGGGGGTGACCACTGAAGCTTTCTTT. Amino acids: CASSLRQGVTTEAFF. The J gene is TRBJ1-1, the V gene TRBV12-3 or TRBV12-4; 9 positions match TRBD1. V lost 2 bases, J lost 4 bases, and 5 bases stayed unmatched. The CDR3 contains 15 residues.

This chain joins TRBV10-3 and TRBJ1-1, with D perhaps TRBD1 (6 bases). This CDR3 has 13 amino acids. Germline CDR1 reads ENHRY; CDR2 reads SYGVKD. Trimming pared 9 bases from V and 0 bases from J, leaving 11 bases between. CDR3 coding DNA: TGTGCCATTTCAGGGGAGCTGAACACTGAAGCTTTCTTT. It yields the protein CAISGELNTEAFF.

In its sample, this clonotype was seen a few times. The CDR3 nucleotides are TGTGCCAGCAGCTTAGCTGACGGCGACGAGCAGTACTTC. It specifies CASSLADGDEQYF. The chain carries TRBV7-9 and TRBJ2-7; D remains ambiguous. The CDR3 runs 13 residues. Germline loops: CDR1 SEHNR, CDR2 FQNEAQ (reference sequence). The V gene lost 0 bases and the J gene lost 5 bases, with 8 bases spanning the gap.

This clonotype was seen repeatedly, ten times or more. The V and J genes are TRBV5-1 and TRBJ1-1; a possible D gene is TRBD1 (5 bases). V shed 0 bases and J shed 2 bases, with 11 bases lying between them. The germline V gene encodes CDR1 SGHRS and CDR2 YFSETQ. There are 15 residues in the CDR3. The CDR3, as DNA: TGCGCCAGCAGCTTGGCCGGGACGACCAACACTGAAGCTTTCTTT. Protein product: CASSLAGTTNTEAFF.

This clonotype occurred many times. CDR3 nucleotide sequence: TGTGCCAGCAGTGATGGACAGGGATTTAATGAAAAACTGTTTTTT. Protein product: CASSDGQGFNEKLFF. This rearrangement joins TRBV25-1 to TRBJ1-4, with 8 bases fitting TRBD1. Germline V gene lookup returns CDR1 MGHDK and CDR2 SYGVNS. This CDR3 spans 15 amino acids. V was clipped by 3 bases and J by 4 bases; unmatched bases: 4.

In this sample, this clonotype turned up many times. This chain connects TRBV20-1 to TRBJ1-2; tentatively, D is TRBD1 (5 bases). Germline-derived CDR1 and CDR2 are DFQATT and SNEGSKA (reference sequence). Trimming shortened V by 3 bases and J by 4 bases, and 12 bases separated the two germline ends. This CDR3 has 13 residues. CDR3 nucleotides: TGCAGTGCTAGGGGTGACAGCGCCTATGGCTACACCTTC. It codes for CSARGDSAYGYTF.

A note on this clonotype: The conserved phenylalanine or tryptophan normally closing the CDR3 is absent here, so this likely arose from a read error. V is TRBV7-2 and J is TRBJ2-4; TRBD1 matches at 8 bases. The CDR3 loop spans 13 amino acids. Germline V gives CDR1 SGHTA, CDR2 FQGNSA. Trimming at V came to 10 bases and at J to 7 bases, leaving 9 bases not matched to a gene. CDR3 DNA sequence: TGTGCCACCTCAGGGGGCGCAGAGAACATTCAGTACATC. Translating gives CATSGGAENIQYI.

This clonotype was detected many times. The rearrangement uses TRBV2 and TRBJ2-1; D tentatively reads TRBD1 or TRBD2 (6 bases each). V was pared by 5 bases and J by 6 bases, with 14 bases between. Germline CDR1 and CDR2: SNHLY and FYNNEI. The length of the CDR3 is 14 residues. The CDR3 here is CASSLSGGPNEQFF. In DNA form, the CDR3 reads TGTGCCAGCAGTCTTAGTGGGGGGCCCAATGAGCAGTTCTTC.